A single sample is the source of the 15 T cell receptor beta chains below, sequenced in a study of blood T cell repertoires in COVID-19. Measured with immunoSEQ multiplex PCR; TCRdb has only the in-frame clones, and not every one. The repertoire has under 300,000 clones, around 92% of them found once; the top ten carry 1.9%. The material sequenced was PBMCs or T cells enriched from blood (not recorded which). The receptors shown here come from a woman in her sixties or seventies who had recovered from COVID-19.

This chain joins TRBV11-2 and TRBJ1-4; D is undetermined. The ends were cut back, 0 bases at V and 0 bases at J, with 11 bases in the middle. Germline-derived CDR1 and CDR2 are SGHAT and FQNNGV. There are 17 residues in the CDR3. The CDR3 DNA follows: TGTGCCAGCAGCTTAGATCTTTGGCCAGCAACTAATGAAAAACTGTTTTTT. It yields the protein CASSLDLWPATNEKLFF.

This chain joins TRBV2 and TRBJ1-5, with a possible D match to TRBD1 (5 bases). Germline V lookup: CDR1 SNHLY, CDR2 FYNNEI. Trimming stripped 7 bases from V and 4 bases from J, with 14 bases between. The CDR3 loop spans 14 amino acids. The CDR3 DNA follows: TGTGCCAGCACCCCGCGGACAAGAAATCAGCCCCAGCATTTT. Its translation: CASTPRTRNQPQHF.

This clone was counted at least ten times. The chain is built from TRBV6-1 and TRBJ2-7, with 9 bases identical to TRBD2. With V trimmed by 1 base and J by 6 bases, 7 bases remained unmatched. Germline CDR1 is MNHNS and CDR2 is SASEGT. The CDR3 has 15 amino acids. CDR3 coding DNA: TGTGCCAGCAGTGAAGGGGGCGGGGGGGCCGCCGAGCAGTACTTC. This translates into CASSEGGGGAAEQYF.

The rearrangement links TRBV2 to TRBJ1-2; 9 nucleotides match TRBD1. The germline gives CDR1 SNHLY, CDR2 FYNNEI. V dropped 5 bases and J dropped 8; count of bases not matched to a gene: 9. CDR3 length: 14 amino acids. The CDR3 sequence is CASSRTGERMGYTF. As DNA, the CDR3 is TGTGCCAGCAGTCGGACAGGGGAGAGGATGGGCTACACCTTC.

The chain links TRBV18 to TRBJ1-1; 9 bases match TRBD1. V shed 1 base, J shed 1 base, and the junction held 1 base outside the gene matches. Germline lookup yields CDR1 KGHSH and CDR2 LQKENI. The CDR3 length is 15 residues. The CDR3 region is CASSPLQGANTEAFF. For the CDR3, the DNA is TGTGCCAGCTCACCACTACAGGGGGCGAACACTGAAGCTTTCTTT. Full variable domain (missing parts from reference TRBV18 and TRBJ1-1): NAGVMQNPRHLVRRRGQEARLRCSPMKGHSHVYWYRQLPEEGLKFMVYLQKENIIDESGMPKERFSAEFPKEGPSILRIQQVVRGDSAAYFCASSPLQGANTEAFFGQGTRLTVV.

J is TRBJ2-7 and V is TRBV6-5; 10 nucleotides agree with TRBD1. Looked up from germline, CDR1 is MNHEY and CDR2 is SVGAGI. The CDR3 spans 14 residues. Trimming removed 4 bases from V and 4 bases from J; junction bases left unmatched: 4. The chain's CDR3 is CASSWGQGTYEQYF. DNA of the CDR3: TGTGCCAGCAGTTGGGGACAGGGGACTTACGAGCAGTACTTC.

The V call is TRBV15, the J call TRBJ1-4; D is unclear. This CDR3 has 16 residues. The V gene's germline CDR1 is LNHNV and CDR2 YYDKDF (reference sequence). Trimming removed 4 bases at V and 0 bases at J, with 12 bases between. The CDR3 loop is CATSTYKSATNEKLFF. The CDR3, as DNA: TGTGCCACCAGCACTTATAAATCGGCAACTAATGAAAAACTGTTTTTT.

This clone was seen just once. The chain is built from TRBV7-9 and TRBJ1-6, with 8 bases that match TRBD1. The ends lost 1 base at V and 8 bases at J; junction bases unmatched: 7. The CDR3 extends over 16 amino acids. Germline V CDR1 and CDR2: SEHNR, FQNEAQ (reference sequence). CDR3 coding DNA: TGTGCCAGCAGCTTAGAGTGGGCGACAGGGGATTCACCCCTCCACTTT. The encoded protein is CASSLEWATGDSPLHF.

This chain uses TRBV5-6 with TRBJ1-5, with TRBD1 matching over 8 bases. This CDR3 has 14 residues. CDR1 and CDR2 (germline): SGHDT, YYEEEE. After removal of 5 bases from V and 7 bases from J, the junction contained 8 bases not matched to a gene. The CDR3 DNA follows: TGTGCCAGCAGTATTACAGGACAGGGACAGCCCCAGCATTTT. Its protein is CASSITGQGQPQHF.

To note about this clone: A read error may produce the germline difference seen at one junction end. The chain employs TRBV7-6 and TRBJ2-5; the match to TRBD2 covers 13 bases. The CDR3 extends over 15 amino acids. CDR1 SGHVS and CDR2 FNYEAQ come from the germline V gene. CDR3 DNA sequence: TGTGCCAGCTCCGGACTAGCGGGAGAGCAAGCGACCCAGTACTTC. Translating it yields CASSGLAGEQATQYF.

The V gene is TRBV13, the J gene TRBJ1-5; unclear D gene. Germline V CDR1 and CDR2: PRHDT, FYEKMQ (reference sequence). The CDR3 has 12 residues. Trimming cost V 5 bases and J 6 bases, with 8 bases left between them. The CDR3 loop reads CASSRTGQPQHF. CDR3 nucleotides: TGTGCCAGCAGCCGGACTGGTCAGCCCCAGCATTTT.

This clone occurred once. The rearrangement uses TRBV5-1 and TRBJ1-6, with 9 bases lining up with TRBD1. The CDR3 consists of 13 residues. Germline V gene data show CDR1 as SGHRS and CDR2 as YFSETQ. J gave up 7 bases and V 7 bases, and 3 bases lay outside the gene matches. CDR3 sequence reads: CASWDRANSPLHF. In nucleotides, the CDR3 is TGCGCCAGCTGGGACAGGGCGAATTCACCCCTCCACTTT.

This clone has only one observation. The chain employs TRBV28 and TRBJ1-4; D is possibly TRBD1 (5 bases). Trimming cost V 2 bases and J 6 bases, with 10 bases left between them. The germline CDR1 and CDR2 sequences are MDHEN and SYDVKM. The CDR3 is 14 amino acids. The CDR3 DNA reads as TGTGCCAGCAGTTTAGGGCAGGGCCATGAAAAACTGTTTTTT. Its translation: CASSLGQGHEKLFF.

The V call is TRBV3-1 (or the pseudogene TRBV3-2), the J call TRBJ1-1, with unresolved D. V was shortened by 0 bases and J by 4 bases, with 12 bases between the two germline ends. The CDR3 has 15 residues. CDR1 and CDR2 from the germline V gene are LGHDT and YNNKEL (reference sequence). CDR3 sequence: CASSQEGGIVTEAFF. CDR3 nucleotide sequence: TGTGCCAGCAGCCAAGAAGGAGGAATCGTCACTGAAGCTTTCTTT.

In this sample, this clone turned up a few times. V and J are TRBV28 and TRBJ1-6; 10 bases fit TRBD1. The CDR3 runs 15 residues. The germline gives CDR1 MDHEN, CDR2 SYDVKM. V gave up 6 bases and J gave up 8 bases; unmatched junction bases: 7. The CDR3 spells CASRPGTGADSPLHF. CDR3 nucleotides: TGTGCCAGCAGGCCGGGGACAGGGGCGGATTCACCCCTCCACTTT.